This T cell receptor beta chain originates from a study of human T cells and chemical hapten exposure. Study information: Patients got weekly scalp diphenylcyclopropenone doses over the roughly 24-week study. Whole-study results and caveats: Patch test scores rose with PT1 expanded TCR counts, a positive correlation.

This clonotype was counted many times. What it binds is not known. Time point: patch test 1, 2 weeks after DPC sensitization. Sample treatment: therapeutic diphenylcyclopropenone sensitization with weekly scalp DPC. The CDR3 extends over 14 amino acids. V lost 1 base and J lost 5; bases outside the gene matches: 2. In germline, CDR1 is LGHDT, CDR2 YNNKEL (reference sequence). TCRdb ran MiXCR on the RACE reads and lists one entry per CDR3 protein. The sample lists tens of thousands of distinct CDR3 sequences; approximately 8% were seen once. The source is a woman in her twenties or thirties with alopecia areata. Some clones in this sample may be carry-over from other donors' samples. Material: whole blood, obtained in connection with sensitization to the hapten diphenylcyclopropenone (DPC). The rearrangement uses TRBV3-1 and TRBJ2-7; 10 bases line up with TRBD1. The CDR3 region is CASSQGDRGNEQYF. In DNA, the CDR3 is TGTGCCAGCAGCCAAGGGGACAGGGGAAACGAGCAGTACTTC.